This T cell receptor (beta chain) was identified in a study of T cell responses to AZD1222 COVID-19 vaccine. Study-wide points: White British ancestry dominated among donors, who included more females, and clonal diversity was possibly underestimated.

Measured with immunoSEQ multiplex PCR; TCRdb has only the in-frame clones, and not every one. The table records roughly 140,000 clones, 90% of them present only once. About this clone itself: What it recognizes is unknown.

Sequenced material: peripheral blood, taken on day 0 of AZD1222 vaccination. The sequence was collected from an adult in good health.

CDR3 in amino acids: CASSRTGDFGPQHF. The CDR3 bases are TGTGCCAGCAGCCGGACAGGGGACTTTGGGCCCCAGCATTTT. The chain combines TRBV5-6 with TRBJ1-5; TRBD1 aligns across 9 bases. Trimming removed 4 bases from V and 9 bases from J; junction bases left unmatched: 8. The CDR3 totals 14 residues. The germline V gene encodes CDR1 SGHDT and CDR2 YYEEEE.